Listed below are T cell receptor beta chains from one sample, sequenced in a study of control samples from healthy donors and cancer patients. Here immunoSEQ multiplex PCR was the method, and the copy in TCRdb shows in-frame clones only, minus some. Here the sample spans 60,000 to 75,000 clones, 75% to 85% being singletons. Sequenced sample: blood. The receptors stem from a man between 60 and 75 years old in good health. Both conserved end residues are part of each CDR3. D genes are given only for firm matches. Clone size is given for some rows only: seen once, a few or many times, or a class if the clone is expanded.

CDR3nt	CDR3aa	abundance	v_gene	j_gene	d_gene
TGTGCCACCAGTGATCCGCTGCGGGAGCGTGACGAGACCCAGTACTTC	CATSDPLRERDETQYF	NA	TRBV24-1	TRBJ2-5	TRBD2
TGTGCCAGCTACAGTGGGACAGGGGATGAGCAGTTCTTC	CASYSGTGDEQFF	NA	TRBV18	TRBJ2-1	TRBD1
TGTGCCAGCAGTTTGCATACAGGGGGCGAGAAACCCCTCCACTTT	CASSLHTGGEKPLHF	NA	TRBV28	TRBJ1-6	TRBD1
TGTGCCAGCAGCTTAGTCCTGGCAGATACGCAGTATTTT	CASSLVLADTQYF	NA	TRBV11-2	TRBJ2-3	NA
TGTGCCAGTAGTATAGTCGGCGGACGGGGGCAGTTCTTC	CASSIVGGRGQFF	few	TRBV19	TRBJ2-1	NA
TGTGCCAGCAGTGGGGAACGCAGGGGGTCAACAAACTATGGCTACACCTTC	CASSGERRGSTNYGYTF	NA	TRBV6-1	TRBJ1-2	TRBD1
TGTGCCTGGAGTGTTCAGGCCAACACCGGGGAGCTGTTTTTT	CAWSVQANTGELFF	once	TRBV30	TRBJ2-2	NA
TGTGCCAGCAGTCTCCGGGACTCACAGAATGAGCAGTTCTTC	CASSLRDSQNEQFF	NA	TRBV14	TRBJ2-1	NA
TGTGCCAGCAGTTACCTTAGCGGGAGGGCCCCAGATACGCAGTATTTT	CASSYLSGRAPDTQYF	NA	TRBV6-5	TRBJ2-3	TRBD2
TGCAGCGTGGGGGGGTTGGATAGCGGAGTCTCCTACGAGCAGTACTTC	CSVGGLDSGVSYEQYF	NA	TRBV29-1	TRBJ2-7	TRBD2
TGTGCCAGCAGCCCACAGGGTGGGCCCTACGAGCAGTACTTC	CASSPQGGPYEQYF	NA	TRBV9	TRBJ2-7	NA